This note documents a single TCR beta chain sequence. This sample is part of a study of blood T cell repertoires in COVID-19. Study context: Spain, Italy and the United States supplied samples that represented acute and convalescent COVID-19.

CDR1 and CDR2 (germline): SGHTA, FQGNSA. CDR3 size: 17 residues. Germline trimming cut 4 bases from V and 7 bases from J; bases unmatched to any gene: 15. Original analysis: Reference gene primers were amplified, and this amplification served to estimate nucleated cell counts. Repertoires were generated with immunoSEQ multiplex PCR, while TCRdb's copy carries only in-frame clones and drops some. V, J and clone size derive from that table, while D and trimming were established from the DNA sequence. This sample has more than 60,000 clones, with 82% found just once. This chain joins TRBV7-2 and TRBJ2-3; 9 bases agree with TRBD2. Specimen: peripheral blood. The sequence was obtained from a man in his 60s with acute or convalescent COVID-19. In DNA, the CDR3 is TGTGCCAGCAGCTCGCCAGGGGGTAGCGGGGGTCGAAATACGCAGTATTTT. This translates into CASSSPGGSGGRNTQYF.